This T cell receptor beta chain is from a study of cytomegalovirus exposure and HLA in healthy donors. Germline loops: CDR1 SGHRS, CDR2 YFSETQ. This CDR3 is 15 amino acids long. The V end lost 0 bases, the J end lost 8 bases, and 12 bases lay between the germline ends. TCRdb keeps only in-frame clones here, not all; method: immunoSEQ multiplex PCR. Of about 63,000 clones in the sample, roughly 94% were seen once. The TCR sequence derives from a woman between 18 and 29 years old in good health and CMV-seropositive. The specimen sequenced was PBMCs. The chain has TRBV5-1 and TRBJ1-6; a weak D match, TRBD1 (6 bases). The CDR3: CASSLEGGRDSPLHF. Here the CDR3 DNA reads TGCGCCAGCAGCTTGGAAGGGGGTAGAGATTCACCCCTCCACTTT. Complete variable domain (other parts from reference TRBV5-1 and TRBJ1-6): KAGVTQTPRYLIKTRGQQVTLSCSPISGHRSVSWYQQTPGQGLQFLFEYFSETQRNKGNFPGRFSGRQFSNSRSEMNVSTLELGDSALYLCASSLEGGRDSPLHFGNGTRLTVT.